The 28 T cell receptor beta chains reported below all come from one sample, sequenced in a study of shared clonotypes between healthy human individuals. Produced via immunoSEQ multiplex PCR; TCRdb's table is partial and in-frame only. The sample yields about a million clones, roughly 80% seen once. The specimen sequenced was memory CD4+ T cells sorted from blood. Documented subset: CD45RA-negative fraction. The receptors here all came from a man aged 18 to 29 in good health.

This chain joins TRBV27 and TRBJ2-3; the D is unclear. CDR3 length: 13 residues. Germline CDR1 and CDR2: MNHEY and SMNVEV (reference sequence). V was cut by 4 bases and J by 2 bases, with 7 bases left in between. The CDR3, as DNA: TGTGCCAGCAGTTGGAAACCCACAGATACGCAGTATTTT. This encodes CASSWKPTDTQYF.

This clone has only one observation. The chain employs TRBV30 and TRBJ1-3, with unresolved D. Trimming pared 2 bases from V and 3 bases from J, leaving 8 bases between. Germline CDR1 is GTSNPN and CDR2 is SVGIG (reference sequence). The CDR3 totals 13 residues. As DNA, the CDR3 is TGTGCCTGGAGTCTGGGTCATGGAAACACCATATATTTT. This encodes CAWSLGHGNTIYF.

In its sample, this clone was seen once. V gene TRBV5-5 combines with J gene TRBJ2-7, with D possibly being TRBD2 (6 bases). The CDR3 sequence is 14 residues long. Trimming left V 3 bases short and J 2 bases short, with 12 bases between. Germline lookup yields CDR1 SGHKS and CDR2 YYEKEE (reference sequence). CDR3 residues: CASSWDWIAYEQYF. The CDR3 DNA follows: TGTGCCAGCAGCTGGGACTGGATTGCCTACGAGCAGTACTTC.

Details on this clone: The sample has other DNA sequences that encode this CDR3 too. The J gene is TRBJ1-2, the V gene TRBV5-4; unclear D gene. The CDR3 extends over 13 amino acids. Deletions cut 0 bases from V and 2 bases from J, with 5 bases between. CDR1 and CDR2 (germline): SGHNT, YYREEE (reference sequence). This CDR3 is CASSLDSNYGYTF. The CDR3, as DNA: TGTGCCAGCAGCTTGGACAGCAACTATGGCTACACCTTC.

This clone showed up just once. The chain employs TRBV5-1 and TRBJ2-7; 8 bases align to TRBD2. The CDR3 has 15 residues. Germline V lookup: CDR1 SGHRS, CDR2 YFSETQ. Trimming cost V 0 bases and J 3 bases; bases outside gene matches: 5. For the CDR3, the DNA is TGCGCCAGCAGCTTGGTCGGGGGGGCCGACTACGAGCAGTACTTC. It codes for CASSLVGGADYEQYF. The entire variable domain, with the rest obtained from reference TRBV5-1 and TRBJ2-7, is as follows: KAGVTQTPRYLIKTRGQQVTLSCSPISGHRSVSWYQQTPGQGLQFLFEYFSETQRNKGNFPGRFSGRQFSNSRSEMNVSTLELGDSALYLCASSLVGGADYEQYFGPGTRLTVT.

This rearrangement joins TRBV5-4 to TRBJ2-6; no clear D. The CDR3 is 18 amino acids. Trimming cost V 0 bases and J 1 base, with 14 bases left between them. Germline V gene data show CDR1 as SGHNT and CDR2 as YYREEE (reference sequence). CDR3 in DNA: TGTGCCAGCAGCTTGGTTGAGCAATCCGCGTCTGGGGCCAACGTCCTGACTTTC. This codes for CASSLVEQSASGANVLTF. Full variable domain (rest looked up from reference TRBV5-4 and TRBJ2-6): ETGVTQSPTHLIKTRGQQVTLRCSSQSGHNTVSWYQQALGQGPQFIFQYYREEENGRGNFPPRFSGLQFPNYSSELNVNALELDDSALYLCASSLVEQSASGANVLTFGAGSRLTVL.

The V call is TRBV5-1, the J call TRBJ1-1; D may be TRBD1 (6 bases). Germline-derived CDR1 and CDR2 are SGHRS and YFSETQ. The CDR3 length is 15 residues. V was cut by 0 bases and J by 4 bases, with 13 bases left in between. The CDR3 nucleotides read TGCGCCAGCAGCTTGGGTTATGGGGGGGCCACTGAAGCTTTCTTT. This encodes CASSLGYGGATEAFF.

The chain combines TRBV7-2 with TRBJ2-4; 9 bases are a match to TRBD2. CDR3 size: 16 residues. Germline CDR1 is SGHTA and CDR2 is FQGNSA. V trimming: 5 bases; J trimming: 3 bases; junction bases outside the gene matches: 8. The chain's CDR3 is CASSPSGLAVKNIQYF. Written as DNA, the CDR3 is TGTGCCAGCAGCCCCTCGGGACTAGCTGTCAAAAACATTCAGTACTTC.

This chain joins TRBV5-1 and TRBJ1-6; D is possibly TRBD1 (5 bases). V was clipped by 4 bases and J by 6 bases, with 11 bases between them. The CDR3 is made up of 14 amino acids. Per germline, CDR1 SGHRS and CDR2 YFSETQ. The CDR3 DNA reads TGCGCCAGCAGCGACAACGGGGGTAATTCACCCCTCCACTTT. It encodes CASSDNGGNSPLHF.

This clone was detected a few times. The chain has TRBV2 and TRBJ2-3, with TRBD1 identical over 9 bases. Germline V gene lookup returns CDR1 SNHLY and CDR2 FYNNEI. Losses at the gene ends were 8 bases for V and 6 bases for J; bases not matched to a gene: 3. This CDR3 contains 12 residues. The CDR3, as DNA: TGTGCCAGCGGGACAGGGTCCGATACGCAGTATTTT. Translated, it gives CASGTGSDTQYF.

J is TRBJ2-5 and V is TRBV29-1; D gene ambiguous. In germline, CDR1 is SQVTM, CDR2 ANQGSEA. Trimming stripped 7 bases from V and 5 bases from J, with 14 bases between. The CDR3 consists of 12 residues. The CDR3 nucleotides are TGCAGCGCCGGACGCGGTCAGGAGACCCAGTACTTC. Translated, it gives CSAGRGQETQYF.

The rearrangement joins TRBV6-1 to TRBJ2-7, with D tentatively TRBD1 or TRBD2 (5 bases each). Germline values: CDR1 MNHNS, CDR2 SASEGT. The germline V and J ends were trimmed by 8 bases and 1 base, with 12 bases remaining between them. The CDR3 loop spans 13 amino acids. CDR3 sequence (DNA): TGTGCCAGCCTGGGACCGATATCCTACGAGCAGTACTTC. Translated: CASLGPISYEQYF.

Comments on this clone: At one end the junction does not follow the germline gene, possibly because of a read error. Other DNA sequences of this sample code for an identical CDR3. J is TRBJ1-6 and V is TRBV10-3; TRBD1 matches 9 bases. The CDR3 is 14 residues long. Germline lookup yields CDR1 ENHRY and CDR2 SYGVKD. The CDR3 DNA follows: TGTGCCATAAGTGGGGACAGGGCTAATTCACCCCTCCACTTT. Encoded protein: CAISGDRANSPLHF.

The chain has TRBV10-3 and TRBJ2-7; 9 bases are a match to TRBD1. Germline assignment: CDR1 ENHRY and CDR2 SYGVKD. Trimming at V came to 10 bases and at J to 0 bases, leaving 7 bases not matched to a gene. The CDR3 consists of 14 residues. CDR3 amino acids: CASIPGQGSYEQYF. The CDR3 nucleotides are TGTGCCAGCATACCGGGACAGGGCTCCTACGAGCAGTACTTC.

This clone occurred a few times. The genes are TRBV5-1 and TRBJ2-1; maybe TRBD1 (5 bases). Germline CDR1 SGHRS, CDR2 YFSETQ. The CDR3 consists of 16 residues. Trimming took 1 base from V and 5 from J, leaving 16 bases between them. CDR3 sequence: CASSLRGGLRDNEQFF. CDR3 nucleotide sequence: TGCGCCAGCAGCTTGAGGGGCGGCCTCCGGGACAATGAGCAGTTCTTC. The whole variable domain, filled in from reference TRBV5-1 and TRBJ2-1, reads KAGVTQTPRYLIKTRGQQVTLSCSPISGHRSVSWYQQTPGQGLQFLFEYFSETQRNKGNFPGRFSGRQFSNSRSEMNVSTLELGDSALYLCASSLRGGLRDNEQFFGPGTRLTVL.

This clone came up once. The chain couples TRBV5-8 to TRBJ2-5; D might be TRBD1 (6 bases). Trimming pared 5 bases from V and 7 bases from J, leaving 15 bases between. The CDR3 extends over 13 amino acids. Germline V CDR1 and CDR2: SGHTS, YDEGEE. CDR3: CASRDGQMGTQYF. The CDR3 coding sequence is TGTGCCAGCAGGGATGGACAGATGGGGACCCAGTACTTC.

The chain recombines TRBV5-4 with TRBJ1-2; perhaps TRBD1 as D (5 bases). The CDR3 spans 13 residues. Trimming stripped 1 base from V and 10 bases from J, with 14 bases between. From germline, CDR1 is SGHNT and CDR2 YYREEE (reference sequence). The CDR3, as DNA: TGTGCCAGCAGCTTGAGGACCCAGGGCGCCTACACCTTC. Its translation: CASSLRTQGAYTF.

This clone was counted a single time. The CDR3 protein is CASSPGGGANLYGYTF. CDR3 DNA sequence: TGTGCCAGCAGCCCCGGTGGGGGCGCCAACCTCTATGGCTACACCTTC. This chain joins TRBV11-3 and TRBJ1-2; D might be TRBD1 (6 bases). CDR1 and CDR2 (germline): SGHNT, YENEEA. Trimming cost V 5 bases and J 4 bases, with 20 bases left between them. The CDR3 length is 16 residues.

V gene TRBV19 combines with J gene TRBJ1-1; D is ambiguous. The length of the CDR3 is 13 residues. V was trimmed by 5 bases and J by 0 bases, leaving 7 bases between them. Germline CDR1 LNHDA, CDR2 SQIVND (reference sequence). This chain's CDR3 is CASSSSVNTEAFF. DNA of the CDR3: TGTGCCAGTAGTTCCTCGGTGAACACTGAAGCTTTCTTT. The full variable domain, its missing parts supplied by reference TRBV19 and TRBJ1-1, is DGGITQSPKYLFRKEGQNVTLSCEQNLNHDAMYWYRQDPGQGLRLIYYSQIVNDFQKGDIAEGYSVSREKKESFPLTVTSAQKNPTAFYLCASSSSVNTEAFFGQGTRLTVV.

CDR3 bases: TGTGCCAGCAGTTCCGCCTCAGGGATAGTCTATGGCTACACCTTC. Translating gives CASSSASGIVYGYTF. The rearrangement links TRBV7-9 to TRBJ1-2, with D possibly being TRBD1 (5 bases). V lost 6 bases and J lost 4, with 18 bases in between. Germline values: CDR1 SEHNR, CDR2 FQNEAQ (reference sequence). The CDR3 loop spans 15 amino acids.

The chain is built from TRBV7-8 and TRBJ2-1, with D unclear. CDR1 and CDR2 from the germline V gene are SGHVS and FQNEAQ. CDR3 length equals 15 residues. V lost 1 base and J lost 3, with 10 bases in between. CDR3 nucleotide sequence: TGTGCCAGCAGCTTAGACAGTACCCTCTACAATGAGCAGTTCTTC. It specifies CASSLDSTLYNEQFF.

This chain joins TRBV6-1 and TRBJ1-4; D remains unclear. Germline lookup yields CDR1 MNHNS and CDR2 SASEGT. Trimming removed 6 bases at V and 7 bases at J, with 9 bases between. CDR3 size: 12 residues. CDR3 bases: TGTGCCAGCAGCCCTAATGGTGAAAAACTGTTTTTT. Amino acids: CASSPNGEKLFF.

Details on this clone: The sample has other DNA sequences that encode this CDR3 too. The CDR3 DNA reads as TGTGCCAGCAGTGACGAGGGGGCGACCTATGGCTACACCTTC. Encoded protein: CASSDEGATYGYTF. The chain is built from TRBV25-1 and TRBJ1-2; 7 nucleotides line up with TRBD1. The CDR3 loop spans 14 amino acids. Germline values: CDR1 MGHDK, CDR2 SYGVNS. Trimming at V came to 3 bases and at J to 4 bases, leaving 5 bases not matched to a gene.

This clone was detected a few times. The CDR3 sequence is CASSVAGTHTGELFF. CDR3 sequence (DNA): TGTGCCAGCAGCGTTGCCGGGACACACACCGGGGAGCTGTTTTTT. The chain joins TRBV9 to TRBJ2-2, with a weak D call TRBD1 (6 bases). V shed 2 bases and J shed 3 bases, with 11 bases lying between them. Germline assignment: CDR1 SGDLS and CDR2 YYNGEE. The CDR3 is 15 residues long.

The V gene is TRBV11-2, the J gene TRBJ2-3, with 14 bases fitting TRBD2. Germline V gene lookup returns CDR1 SGHAT and CDR2 FQNNGV. J lost 4 bases, V lost 3 bases, and 6 bases had no gene match. This CDR3 has 17 residues. CDR3 amino acids: CASSFNGLAGGADTQYF. CDR3 nucleotide sequence: TGTGCCAGCAGCTTCAACGGACTAGCGGGGGGAGCAGATACGCAGTATTTT.

This clone was observed a handful of times. V is TRBV30 and J is TRBJ1-2; no clear D. The length of the CDR3 is 11 residues. Germline CDR1 and CDR2: GTSNPN and SVGIG (reference sequence). V gave up 5 bases and J gave up 2 bases, with 6 bases separating them. DNA of the CDR3: TGTGCCTGGGCTAAGAACTATGGCTACACCTTC. This encodes CAWAKNYGYTF. The full variable domain, completed using reference TRBV30 and TRBJ1-2, is SQTIHQWPATLVQPVGSPLSLECTVEGTSNPNLYWYRQAAGRGLQLLFYSVGIGQISSEVPQNLSASRPQDRQFILSSKKLLLSDSGFYLCAWAKNYGYTFGSGTRLTVV.

The chain is built from TRBV7-2 and TRBJ2-7; 9 bases fit TRBD2. The CDR3 runs 16 residues. The trim removed 5 bases at V and 3 bases at J, leaving 11 bases unmatched. Per germline, CDR1 SGHTA and CDR2 FQGNSA. The CDR3, as DNA: TGTGCCAGCAGCCTCGCGGGTGGTAGCGGGAGCTACGAGCAGTACTTC. As protein: CASSLAGGSGSYEQYF.

This chain links TRBV29-1 with TRBJ2-4; no firm D call. CDR3 size: 14 residues. CDR1 SQVTM and CDR2 ANQGSEA come from the germline V gene. Trimming took off 2 bases at V and 0 bases at J, with 8 bases between the two ends. For the CDR3, the DNA is TGCAGCGTTGAAACAGCACTAGCCAAAAACATTCAGTACTTC. This encodes CSVETALAKNIQYF. Variable domain in full (rest from reference TRBV29-1 and TRBJ2-4): SAVISQKPSRDICQRGTSLTIQCQVDSQVTMMFWYRQQPGQSLTLIATANQGSEATYESGFVIDKFPISRPNLTFSTLTVSNMSPEDSSIYLCSVETALAKNIQYFGAGTRLSVL.